The text below deals with one T cell receptor (beta chain). This entry comes from a study of blood T cell repertoires in COVID-19. Method: immunoSEQ multiplex PCR; TCRdb's copy keeps in-frame clones and lacks some. This sample has 100,000 to 120,000 clones; 76% occur once, and the top ten carry about 4.1%. The CDR3 totals 14 residues. Germline lookup yields CDR1 SGHNT and CDR2 YYREEE (reference sequence). J lost 7 bases, V lost 6 bases, and 11 bases had no gene match. V and J are TRBV5-4 and TRBJ1-2; the match to TRBD1 covers 8 bases. Sequencing was carried out using peripheral blood. The source is an elderly woman with acute or convalescent COVID-19. The chain's CDR3 is CASMTGTGGGGYTF. As DNA, the CDR3 is TGTGCCAGCATGACCGGGACAGGAGGGGGTGGCTACACCTTC.